Here is one T cell receptor beta chain with its context. Its antigen is still unknown. This entry is derived from a study of shared clonotypes between healthy human individuals. Study observations and caveats: Clonotypes not shared had lower generation probabilities than those common to all four donors. Estimated clonotype richness was generally higher in naive than memory subsets.

The V gene's germline CDR1 is SNHLY and CDR2 FYNNEI. This CDR3 contains 15 residues. Losses at the gene ends were 3 bases for V and 11 bases for J; bases not matched to a gene: 10. Libraries were prepared by immunoSEQ multiplex PCR; TCRdb keeps only in-frame clonotypes and omits some of them. The profile shows around 1.5 million clones, around 98% of them singletons. This rearrangement joins TRBV2 to TRBJ2-1; 10 bases align to TRBD2. This clonotype originated in a man aged 25-40 years in good health. The specimen sequenced was naive CD4+ T cells sorted from blood. Subset denoted: CD45RA+ positively selected. CDR3 region: CASSDGLAGGKKQFF. The CDR3 coding sequence is TGTGCCAGCAGTGATGGGTTAGCGGGAGGAAAAAAGCAGTTCTTC.